The 12 T cell receptor beta chains reported below all come from one sample, sequenced in a study of shared clonotypes between healthy human individuals. Naive CD8 cells lacked CD45RO, underwent positive selection for CCR7 and left out terminally differentiated effector memory CD45RA+ cells. Generated by immunoSEQ multiplex PCR, the TCRdb table keeps only in-frame clones and is missing some. This sample has 1.5 million to 2.5 million clones, with about 94% found just once. The sample taken for sequencing was naive CD8+ T cells sorted from blood. The origin of the receptors is a man between 18 and 29 years old in good health.

As to this clone: The sample has other DNA sequences that encode this CDR3 too. The chain links TRBV10-1 to TRBJ2-7; TRBD1 aligns across 8 bases. The germline V gene encodes CDR1 WNHNN and CDR2 SYGVQD (reference sequence). J was trimmed by 3 bases and V by 6 bases; bases with no gene match: 4. The CDR3 has 13 amino acids. The CDR3 is CASSAGTGYEQYF. The CDR3 nucleotides read TGCGCCAGCAGCGCCGGGACAGGCTACGAGCAGTACTTC.

V gene TRBV18 combines with J gene TRBJ2-7; TRBD1 might be the D (5 bases). Germline V gives CDR1 KGHSH, CDR2 LQKENI. Trimming cost V 3 bases and J 2 bases, with 14 bases left between them. This CDR3 has 15 amino acids. CDR3 region: CASSPDSLLTYEQYF. CDR3 nucleotides: TGTGCCAGCTCACCCGACAGTTTACTTACCTACGAGCAGTACTTC.

The J gene is TRBJ2-2, the V gene TRBV19; D unresolved. V was shortened by 0 bases and J by 1 base, with 12 bases between the two germline ends. The CDR3 runs 17 residues. Germline V gives CDR1 LNHDA, CDR2 SQIVND (reference sequence). As DNA, the CDR3 is TGTGCCAGTAGTATAGATGCCCTGGACGGGAACACCGGGGAGCTGTTTTTT. Translated, it gives CASSIDALDGNTGELFF. Supplemented by reference TRBV19 and TRBJ2-2, the full variable domain reads DGGITQSPKYLFRKEGQNVTLSCEQNLNHDAMYWYRQDPGQGLRLIYYSQIVNDFQKGDIAEGYSVSREKKESFPLTVTSAQKNPTAFYLCASSIDALDGNTGELFFGEGSRLTVL.

V and J are TRBV19 and TRBJ2-2; D remains unclear. The germline gives CDR1 LNHDA, CDR2 SQIVND (reference sequence). V was clipped by 7 bases and J by 2 bases, with 8 bases between them. The CDR3 is made up of 13 amino acids. For the CDR3, the DNA is TGTGCCAGTACCCCAACAAACACCGGGGAGCTGTTTTTT. Translating it yields CASTPTNTGELFF.

V usage is TRBV7-9 and J usage is TRBJ1-4, with 8 bases that match TRBD1. CDR1 SEHNR and CDR2 FQNEAQ come from the germline V gene (reference sequence). J lost 4 bases, V lost 3 bases, and 7 bases had no gene match. CDR3 length: 16 amino acids. The CDR3 loop is CASSLYEGQVNEKLFF. In DNA form, the CDR3 reads TGTGCCAGCAGCTTGTACGAGGGACAGGTTAATGAAAAACTGTTTTTT. The variable domain in full, completed from reference TRBV7-9 and TRBJ1-4, reads DTGVSQNPRHKITKRGQNVTFRCDPISEHNRLYWYRQTLGQGPEFLTYFQNEAQLEKSRLLSDRFSAERPKGSFSTLEIQRTEQGDSAMYLCASSLYEGQVNEKLFFGSGTQLSVL.

The CDR3 DNA follows: TGTGCCAGCATCCGCCTAGCCAAAAACATTCAGTACTTC. Translating it yields CASIRLAKNIQYF. This rearrangement joins TRBV6-4 to TRBJ2-4; D ambiguous. Germline V CDR1 and CDR2: MRHNA, SNTAGT. V lost 7 bases and J 0 bases, leaving 7 bases between the germline ends. The CDR3 is made up of 13 amino acids.

In its sample, this clone was seen once. Other DNA sequences of this sample code for an identical CDR3. The genes are TRBV5-4 and TRBJ2-7, with D perhaps matching TRBD1 (5 bases). Germline CDR1 is SGHNT and CDR2 is YYREEE (reference sequence). Trimming pared 3 bases from V and 0 bases from J, leaving 10 bases between. This CDR3 spans 14 amino acids. The DNA of the CDR3 is TGTGCCAGCAGCTCAGTTGACAGCTCCTACGAGCAGTACTTC. Translated, it gives CASSSVDSSYEQYF.

About this clone itself: Sequence at one end of the junction differs from germline and may be a read error. The chain carries TRBV28 and TRBJ2-7; D is ambiguous. This CDR3 is built from 14 residues. Germline-derived CDR1 and CDR2 are MDHEN and SYDVKM. The CDR3 is CASSFGRSSCEQYF. CDR3 in DNA: TGTGCCAGCAGTTTCGGTAGGAGCTCCTGCGAGCAGTACTTC. Filled out from reference TRBV28 and TRBJ2-7, the complete variable domain reads DVKVTQSSRYLVKRTGEKVFLECVQDMDHENMFWYRQDPGLGLRLIYFSYDVKMKEKGDIPEGYSVSREKKERFSLILESASTNQTSMYLCASSFGRSSCEQYFGPGTRLTVT.

In the case of this clone: This specimen includes other DNA sequences encoding the same CDR3. The chain joins TRBV7-9 to TRBJ2-6; D remains unclear. The V end was cut by 0 bases, the J end by 0 bases, with 3 bases between. CDR3 length: 15 amino acids. The V gene's germline CDR1 is SEHNR and CDR2 FQNEAQ (reference sequence). CDR3 region: CASSLAVSGANVLTF. DNA for the CDR3: TGTGCCAGCAGCTTAGCCGTCTCTGGGGCCAACGTCCTGACTTTC.

The chain has TRBV27 and TRBJ2-3; 12 positions agree with TRBD2. Germline V gene sequence: CDR1 MNHEY, CDR2 SMNVEV (reference sequence). The CDR3 covers 15 residues. V dropped 6 bases and J dropped 6; count of bases not matched to a gene: 7. DNA of the CDR3: TGTGCCAGCAGCAGACTAGCGGGAGCGACGGATACGCAGTATTTT. Translating gives CASSRLAGATDTQYF.

The chain is built from TRBV7-2 and TRBJ1-2; D gene unclear. V dropped 4 bases and J dropped 0 bases, with 9 bases sitting between them. Germline V gives CDR1 SGHTA, CDR2 FQGNSA. The CDR3 is 14 residues long. CDR3 nucleotide sequence: TGTGCCAGCAGCTGGGAAATAACTAACTATGGCTACACCTTC. This sequence encodes CASSWEITNYGYTF.

In the case of this clone: Other DNA sequences in this sample translate to the same CDR3. This chain uses TRBV27 with TRBJ2-7, with D unclear. Trimming took off 2 bases at V and 3 bases at J, with 8 bases between the two ends. The CDR3 is made up of 13 amino acids. Germline V gene sequence: CDR1 MNHEY, CDR2 SMNVEV (reference sequence). The CDR3 protein is CASSLTPDYEQYF. The CDR3 DNA is TGTGCCAGCAGTTTAACCCCGGACTACGAGCAGTACTTC.